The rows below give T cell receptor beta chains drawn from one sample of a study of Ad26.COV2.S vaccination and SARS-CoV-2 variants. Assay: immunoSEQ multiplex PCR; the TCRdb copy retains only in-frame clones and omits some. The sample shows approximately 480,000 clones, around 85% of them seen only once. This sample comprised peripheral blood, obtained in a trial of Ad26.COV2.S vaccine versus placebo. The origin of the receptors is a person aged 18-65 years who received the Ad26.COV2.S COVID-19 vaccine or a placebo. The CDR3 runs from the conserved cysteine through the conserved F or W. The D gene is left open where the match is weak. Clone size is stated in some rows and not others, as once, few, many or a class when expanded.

TGTGCCAGCAGTTACTTTTCCCTTTTCGGGACTGCCACTGAAGCTTTCTTT	CASSYFSLFGTATEAFF	TRBV6-2/TRBV6-3	TRBJ1-1	-	-
TGTGCCAGCAGCGGAGGGCCTATCGGGGAGCTGTTTTTT	CASSGGPIGELFF	TRBV7-2	TRBJ2-2	-	-
TGTGCCAGCAGCGGGATACAGGGGGTGGTAACTGGCTACACCTTC	CASSGIQGVVTGYTF	TRBV5-6	TRBJ1-2	few	TRBD1
TGCAGCGTTGGGGAAGGAGGAAATCAGCCCCAGCATTTT	CSVGEGGNQPQHF	TRBV29-1	TRBJ1-5	-	-
TGTGCCAGCAGCTCCCTCGGGGGCGACTATGGCTACACCTTC	CASSSLGGDYGYTF	TRBV5-4	TRBJ1-2	-	-
TGTGCCAGCAGCATGCAGGGGGCGAAGGGTACCGGGGAGCTGTTTTTT	CASSMQGAKGTGELFF	TRBV11-2	TRBJ2-2	-	TRBD1
TGTGCTAGTGGTTCGCCCCCGGGGACCATATATTTT	CASGSPPGTIYF	TRBV12-5	TRBJ1-3	few	-
TGTGCCAGCAGCCGTCCCGAATTTGGGACTAGCAGGGAGCAGTTCTTC	CASSRPEFGTSREQFF	TRBV5-6	TRBJ2-1	-	TRBD2
TGTGCCAGCAGCTTGGGGGGACCCTCCTACGAGCAGTACTTC	CASSLGGPSYEQYF	TRBV5-6	TRBJ2-7	-	-
TGCAGTGCTAGTTCACCTCTACGGAGGGGCTACGAGCAGTACTTC	CSASSPLRRGYEQYF	TRBV20-1	TRBJ2-7	-	-
TGTGCCAGCAGTTTTCCCGGCCAAGAGACCCAGTACTTC	CASSFPGQETQYF	TRBV28	TRBJ2-5	-	-
TGTGCCAGCAGCTTGGTCTCGGGAAACACTGAAGCTTTCTTT	CASSLVSGNTEAFF	TRBV5-5	TRBJ1-1	-	-
TGTGCCAGCAGTTTATACAGGGATCAGCCCCAGCATTTT	CASSLYRDQPQHF	TRBV27	TRBJ1-5	-	-
TGTGCCTGGAGACCGCGGGACAGGGCTTTCCACTTC	CAWRPRDRAFHF	TRBV30	TRBJ2-7	-	TRBD1
TGTGCCAGCAGCCAAGGAACTAGTCAGGGTGCAGATACGCAGTATTTT	CASSQGTSQGADTQYF	TRBV3-1/TRBV3-2	TRBJ2-3	-	-
TGTGCCAGCAGCTTACCACAGGGAAGGGGGGAGACCCAGTACTTC	CASSLPQGRGETQYF	TRBV11-2	TRBJ2-5	once	-
TGTGCCAGCAGCGACGGACTCCCGAATTCACCCCTCCACTTT	CASSDGLPNSPLHF	TRBV9	TRBJ1-6	-	-
TGTGCCAGCAGCGTAGCGGGCCGGGACACTGAAGCTTTCTTT	CASSVAGRDTEAFF	TRBV9	TRBJ1-1	-	-
TGTGCCTGGAGTGGGTATCTCGGGGAGCTGTTTTTT	CAWSGYLGELFF	TRBV30	TRBJ2-2	-	-
TGTGCCAGCAGTTTATTGTCCAGGTACGATGAGCAGTTCTTC	CASSLLSRYDEQFF	TRBV27	TRBJ2-1	-	-
TGTGCCTGGAGTACGGGCTCCGGGGAGCTGTTTTTT	CAWSTGSGELFF	TRBV30	TRBJ2-2	-	-
TGTGCCAGCAGCGCGCGTCTAAGCTCCTACAATGAGCAGTTCTTC	CASSARLSSYNEQFF	TRBV11-2	TRBJ2-1	-	-
TGTGCCATCAGTGAGTCTCGCAGGGCAGAGACCCAGTACTTC	CAISESRRAETQYF	TRBV10-3	TRBJ2-5	-	-
TGCAGTGCCACAGGGGGGGGAGAGCAGTACTTC	CSATGGGEQYF	TRBV20-1	TRBJ2-7	-	-
TGTGCCAGCAGCTTTGGACTCACGATCTCTGGAAACACCATATATTTT	CASSFGLTISGNTIYF	TRBV11-2	TRBJ1-3	-	-
TGCACCAGCAGCCAAGCCCGTTCGAGCAGGGGCTACTTCAATGAGCAGTTCTTC	CTSSQARSSRGYFNEQFF	TRBV1	TRBJ2-1	-	-
TGTGCCAGCTCACCTTCTTGGGACACCACAGATACGCAGTATTTT	CASSPSWDTTDTQYF	TRBV18	TRBJ2-3	-	-
TGCGCCAGCAGCCAAGATATCCTGCTAACTTACAATGAGCAGTTCTTC	CASSQDILLTYNEQFF	TRBV4-1	TRBJ2-1	-	-
TGTGCCAGCAAACATCCCGGGACAGGGTTCGGCTACACCTTC	CASKHPGTGFGYTF	TRBV28	TRBJ1-2	-	TRBD1
TGTGCCAGCAGTTGGGAGGCCATTTCATCCACTGAAGCTTTCTTT	CASSWEAISSTEAFF	TRBV28	TRBJ1-1	-	-
TGTGCCACCAGCAGAGATCGGGTGGACGTCATGGAGACCCAGTACTTC	CATSRDRVDVMETQYF	TRBV15	TRBJ2-5	-	-
TGTGCCAGCAGCGGGGGACAGGTCATCGGGGAGCTGTTTTTT	CASSGGQVIGELFF	TRBV9	TRBJ2-2	-	TRBD1